The clone carrying this TCR beta chain has only a few counts. Its antigen is currently unknown. TCRdb independently ran MiXCR on the reads; one entry per CDR3 protein. The table lists about 310,000 distinct CDR3 sequences, around 25% of them singletons. The record originates from a study of T cell repertoires in cytomegalovirus infection. Findings and caveats of the study: The ex vivo response was dominated by HLA-C-restricted CMV-specific TCR beta clonotypes.

The starting material was cultured PBMCs, obtained from culture after CMV antigen stimulation. The TCR sequence derives from a human donor in good health (CMV status not recorded). Some clones in this sample may be carry-over from other donors' samples.

The CDR3 spells CASSRPGLAGGPAGELFF. The CDR3 region has the DNA TGTGCCAGTAGTAGACCGGGACTAGCGGGAGGGCCCGCCGGGGAGCTGTTTTTT. The V gene is TRBV19, the J gene TRBJ2-2; TRBD2 aligns across 16 bases. Germline CDR1 is LNHDA and CDR2 is SQIVND (reference sequence). The CDR3 contains 18 residues. Losses at the gene ends were 4 bases for V and 6 bases for J; bases not matched to a gene: 8.